This entry concerns a single TCR beta chain. Antigen: not known. At one boundary the junction diverges from the germline segment, which might be a read error. The source of the sample is a study of cytomegalovirus exposure and HLA in healthy donors. The CDR3 runs to 16 residues. Germline CDR1 and CDR2: SGHVS and FQNEAQ. In the PCR, 60 Vbeta and 13 Jbeta primers were used. Clones were read by immunoSEQ multiplex PCR, and TCRdb kept only the in-frame ones, dropping some. Seen here are some 120,000 clones, 65% to 75% observed once, and the top ten hold approximately 6.4%. Findings and limits, study-wide: TCR beta V- and J-gene trimming, according to a later analysis, was linked to a missense DCLRE1C variant. The majority of TCR sequences were rare, yet some public TCRs appeared in many donors.

The source is a woman aged 45 to 65 in good health and CMV-seropositive. The J gene is TRBJ2-2, the V gene TRBV7-8; 8 bases are shared with TRBD2. What was sequenced was PBMCs. In DNA, the CDR3 is TGTGCCAGCAGATTAGGCGGGGGGCCAACGACCGGGGAGCTGTTTTTT. Translated, it gives CASRLGGGPTTGELFF.